These 8 T cell receptor beta chains were sequenced from one sample in a study of blood T cell repertoires in COVID-19. TCRdb keeps only in-frame clones here, not all; method: immunoSEQ multiplex PCR. The top ten hold 6.5% to 8% of the sample, which has approximately 100,000 clones, nearly 85% seen once. Specimen: peripheral blood. The receptors here all came from a woman between 45 and 60 years old with acute or convalescent COVID-19.

The chain joins TRBV19 to TRBJ2-3, with D tentatively TRBD2 (6 bases). This CDR3 has 14 residues. The V end lost 7 bases, the J end lost 2 bases, and 13 bases lay between the germline ends. Looked up from germline, CDR1 is LNHDA and CDR2 is SQIVND (reference sequence). CDR3 DNA sequence: TGTGCCAGTACCCCGGGACTGAACACAGATACGCAGTATTTT. Translated, it gives CASTPGLNTDTQYF. The full variable domain, with the rest looked up from reference TRBV19 and TRBJ2-3, is DGGITQSPKYLFRKEGQNVTLSCEQNLNHDAMYWYRQDPGQGLRLIYYSQIVNDFQKGDIAEGYSVSREKKESFPLTVTSAQKNPTAFYLCASTPGLNTDTQYFGPGTRLTVL.

The genes are TRBV27 and TRBJ1-2; D possibly corresponds to TRBD1 (5 bases). The CDR3 covers 13 residues. V was shortened by 6 bases and J by 4 bases, with 12 bases between the two germline ends. CDR1 and CDR2 (germline): MNHEY, SMNVEV (reference sequence). CDR3 nucleotide sequence: TGTGCCAGCAGGTCCCAGGGTCTCTATGGCTACACCTTC. This translates into CASRSQGLYGYTF.

This chain's CDR3 is CASSQQGGDNQPQHF. For the CDR3, the DNA is TGCGCCAGCAGCCAGCAGGGTGGGGACAATCAGCCCCAGCATTTT. The J gene is TRBJ1-5, the V gene TRBV5-1; maybe TRBD1 (5 bases). Per germline, CDR1 SGHRS and CDR2 YFSETQ. V was pared by 4 bases and J by 3 bases, with 14 bases between. The length of the CDR3 is 15 residues.

The chain recombines TRBV5-1 with TRBJ2-1; the match to TRBD2 covers 8 bases. The CDR3 loop spans 15 amino acids. Germline loops: CDR1 SGHRS, CDR2 YFSETQ. The trim removed 2 bases at V and 6 bases at J, leaving 7 bases unmatched. DNA for the CDR3: TGCGCCAGCAGCTTCGGGGGGGCCTACGTCAATGAGCAGTTCTTC. Translation gives CASSFGGAYVNEQFF.

This chain uses TRBV7-6 with TRBJ2-6; D perhaps matches TRBD2 (6 bases). The germline gives CDR1 SGHVS, CDR2 FNYEAQ. The CDR3 covers 16 residues. V lost 5 bases, J lost 1 base, and 12 bases lay in between. The CDR3 protein is CASSLQGTSGANVLTF. The CDR3, as DNA: TGTGCCAGCAGCCTACAAGGGACTTCTGGGGCCAACGTCCTGACTTTC.

This chain links TRBV5-4 with TRBJ1-4, with D unresolved. V was trimmed by 4 bases and J by 8 bases, leaving 21 bases between them. The CDR3 covers 16 residues. CDR1 SGHNT and CDR2 YYREEE come from the germline V gene (reference sequence). The CDR3 region has the DNA TGTGCCAGCAGCCGGGATAACATCGGTGGGGAGGAAAAACTGTTTTTT. It encodes CASSRDNIGGEEKLFF.

A few counts support this clone. The gene calls are TRBV2 and TRBJ2-7, with 7 positions matching TRBD1. This CDR3 is built from 13 residues. V gave up 6 bases and J gave up 8 bases; unmatched junction bases: 10. Germline-derived CDR1 and CDR2 are SNHLY and FYNNEI. As DNA, the CDR3 is TGTGCCAGCAGGACAGGGTTAGGTCGGCAGCAGTACTTC. Encoded protein: CASRTGLGRQQYF.

The chain uses TRBV6-5 and TRBJ1-3; 7 bases agree with TRBD1. V shed 6 bases, J shed 3 bases, and the junction held 8 bases outside the gene matches. The CDR3 runs 15 residues. Germline V gene data show CDR1 as MNHEY and CDR2 as SVGAGI. The CDR3 loop is CASSIKAGGGNTIYF. The CDR3, as DNA: TGTGCCAGCAGCATAAAAGCAGGGGGTGGAAACACCATATATTTT.